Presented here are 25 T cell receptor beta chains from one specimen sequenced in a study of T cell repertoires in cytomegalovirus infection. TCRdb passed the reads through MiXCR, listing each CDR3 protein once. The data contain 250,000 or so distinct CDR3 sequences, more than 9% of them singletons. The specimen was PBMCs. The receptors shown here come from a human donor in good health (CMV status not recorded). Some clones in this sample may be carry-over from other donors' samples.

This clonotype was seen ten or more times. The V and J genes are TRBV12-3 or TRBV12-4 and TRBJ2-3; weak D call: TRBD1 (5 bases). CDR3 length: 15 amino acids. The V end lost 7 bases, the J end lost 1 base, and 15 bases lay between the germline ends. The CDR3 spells CASIPRARGTDTQYF. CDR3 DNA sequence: TGTGCCAGCATCCCCAGGGCCAGGGGCACAGATACGCAGTATTTT.

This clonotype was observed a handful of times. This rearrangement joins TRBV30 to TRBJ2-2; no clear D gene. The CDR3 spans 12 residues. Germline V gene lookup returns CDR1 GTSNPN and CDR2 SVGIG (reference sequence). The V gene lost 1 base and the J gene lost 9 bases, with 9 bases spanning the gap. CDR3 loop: CAWSGPGRELFF. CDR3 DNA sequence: TGTGCCTGGAGTGGGCCCGGGCGGGAGCTGTTTTTT.

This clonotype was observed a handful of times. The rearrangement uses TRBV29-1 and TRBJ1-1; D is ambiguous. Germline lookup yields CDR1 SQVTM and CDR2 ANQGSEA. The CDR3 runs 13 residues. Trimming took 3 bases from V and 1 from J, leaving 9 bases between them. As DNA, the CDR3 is TGCAGCGTTGATAGGGAGGCGAACACTGAAGCTTTCTTT. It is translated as CSVDREANTEAFF. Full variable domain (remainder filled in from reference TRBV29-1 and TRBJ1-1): SAVISQKPSRDICQRGTSLTIQCQVDSQVTMMFWYRQQPGQSLTLIATANQGSEATYESGFVIDKFPISRPNLTFSTLTVSNMSPEDSSIYLCSVDREANTEAFFGQGTRLTVV.

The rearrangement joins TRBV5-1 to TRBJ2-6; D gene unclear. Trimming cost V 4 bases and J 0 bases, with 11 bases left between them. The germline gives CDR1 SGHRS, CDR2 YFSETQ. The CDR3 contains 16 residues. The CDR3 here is CASSPQPASGANVLTF. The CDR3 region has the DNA TGCGCCAGCAGCCCCCAGCCAGCCTCTGGGGCCAACGTCCTGACTTTC.

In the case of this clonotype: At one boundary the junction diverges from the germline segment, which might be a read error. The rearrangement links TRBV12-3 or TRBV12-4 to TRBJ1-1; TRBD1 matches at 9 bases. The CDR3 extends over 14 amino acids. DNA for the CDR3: TGCGCCACTTCGTCCGGGACAGGGTTCACTAAAGCTTTCTTT. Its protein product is CATSSGTGFTKAFF.

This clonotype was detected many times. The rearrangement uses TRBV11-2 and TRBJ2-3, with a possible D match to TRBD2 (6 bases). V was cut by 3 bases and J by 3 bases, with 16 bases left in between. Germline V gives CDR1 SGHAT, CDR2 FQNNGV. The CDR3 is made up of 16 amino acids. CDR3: CASSFLVTSWTDTQYF. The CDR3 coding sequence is TGTGCCAGCAGCTTTTTGGTAACTAGCTGGACAGATACGCAGTATTTT.

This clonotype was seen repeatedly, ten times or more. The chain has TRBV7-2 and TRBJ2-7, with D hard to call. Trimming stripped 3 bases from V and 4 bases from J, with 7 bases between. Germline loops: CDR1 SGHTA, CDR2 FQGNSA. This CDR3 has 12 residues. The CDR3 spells CASSFATYEQYF. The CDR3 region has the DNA TGTGCCAGCAGCTTCGCCACGTACGAGCAGTACTTC.

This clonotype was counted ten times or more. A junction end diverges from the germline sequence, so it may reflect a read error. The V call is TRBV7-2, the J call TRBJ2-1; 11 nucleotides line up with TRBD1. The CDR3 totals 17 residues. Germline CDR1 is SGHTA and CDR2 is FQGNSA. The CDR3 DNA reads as TGTGCCAGCAGCTTGGTTTCGGGGACAGGGGGTAACAATGGGCAGTTCTTC. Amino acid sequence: CASSLVSGTGGNNGQFF. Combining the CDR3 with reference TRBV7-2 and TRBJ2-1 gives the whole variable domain GAGVSQSPSNKVTEKGKDVELRCDPISGHTALYWYRQSLGQGLEFLIYFQGNSAPDKSGLPSDRFSAERTGGSVSTLTIQRTQQEDSAVYLCASSLVSGTGGNNGQFFGPGTRLTVL.

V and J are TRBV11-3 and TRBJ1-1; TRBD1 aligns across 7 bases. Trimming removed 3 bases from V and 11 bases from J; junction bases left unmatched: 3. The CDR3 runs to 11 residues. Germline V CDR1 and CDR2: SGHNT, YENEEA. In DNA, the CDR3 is TGTGCCAGCAGCTTGACAGGGCAGGCTTTCTTT. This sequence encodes CASSLTGQAFF.

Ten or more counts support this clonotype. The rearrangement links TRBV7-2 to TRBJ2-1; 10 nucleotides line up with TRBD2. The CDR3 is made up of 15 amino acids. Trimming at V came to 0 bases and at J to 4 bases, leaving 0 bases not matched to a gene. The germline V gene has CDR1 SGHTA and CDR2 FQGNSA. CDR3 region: CASSLASGGYNEQFF. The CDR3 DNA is TGTGCCAGCAGCTTAGCTAGCGGGGGGTACAATGAGCAGTTCTTC.

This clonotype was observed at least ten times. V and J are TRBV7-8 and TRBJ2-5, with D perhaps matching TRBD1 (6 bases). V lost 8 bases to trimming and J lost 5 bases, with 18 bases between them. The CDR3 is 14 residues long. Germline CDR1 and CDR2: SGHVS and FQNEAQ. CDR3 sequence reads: CASVRSPGVETQYF. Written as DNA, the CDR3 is TGTGCCAGCGTACGATCCCCAGGGGTCGAGACCCAGTACTTC.

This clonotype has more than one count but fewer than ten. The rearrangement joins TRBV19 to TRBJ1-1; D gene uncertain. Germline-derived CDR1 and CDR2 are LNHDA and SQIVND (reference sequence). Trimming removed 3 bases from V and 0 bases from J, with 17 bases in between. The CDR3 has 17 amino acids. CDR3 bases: TGTGCCAGTAGTATCCGAGGCCAAATGAGGATGAACACTGAAGCTTTCTTT. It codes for CASSIRGQMRMNTEAFF.

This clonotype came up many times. In DNA, the CDR3 is TGTGCCAGCAGCCCAAAAGGGGGGAGGTTAAGCACAGATACGCAGTATTTT. This sequence encodes CASSPKGGRLSTDTQYF. The V call is TRBV7-2, the J call TRBJ2-3, with D perhaps being TRBD1 or TRBD2 (6 bases each). Per germline, CDR1 SGHTA and CDR2 FQGNSA. This CDR3 is 17 amino acids long. Between the trimmed V and J ends, which lost 5 bases and 0 bases, there was a span of 18 bases.

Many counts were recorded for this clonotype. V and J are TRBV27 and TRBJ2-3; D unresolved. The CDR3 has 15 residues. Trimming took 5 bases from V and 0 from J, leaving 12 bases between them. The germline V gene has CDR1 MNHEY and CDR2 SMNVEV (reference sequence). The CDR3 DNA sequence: TGTGCCAGCAGTCCCGTAGCCTTGAGCACAGATACGCAGTATTTT. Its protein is CASSPVALSTDTQYF.

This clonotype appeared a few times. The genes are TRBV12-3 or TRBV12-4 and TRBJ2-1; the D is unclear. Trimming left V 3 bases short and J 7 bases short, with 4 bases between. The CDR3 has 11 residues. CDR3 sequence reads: CASSFRNEQFF. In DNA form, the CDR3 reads TGTGCCAGCAGTTTCAGGAATGAGCAGTTCTTC.

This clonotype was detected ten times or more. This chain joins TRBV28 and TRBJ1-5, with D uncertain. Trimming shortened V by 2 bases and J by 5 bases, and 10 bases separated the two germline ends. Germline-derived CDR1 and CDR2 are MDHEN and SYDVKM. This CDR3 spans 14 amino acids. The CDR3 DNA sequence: TGTGCCAGCAGTTTAAGCAGAGTAGATCAGCCCCAGCATTTT. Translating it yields CASSLSRVDQPQHF.

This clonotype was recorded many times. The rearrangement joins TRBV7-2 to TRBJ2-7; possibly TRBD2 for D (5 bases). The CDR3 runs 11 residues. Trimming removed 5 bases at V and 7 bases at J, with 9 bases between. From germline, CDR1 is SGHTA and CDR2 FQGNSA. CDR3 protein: CASSRRGEQYF. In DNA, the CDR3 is TGTGCCAGCAGCCGTCGGGGTGAGCAGTACTTC.

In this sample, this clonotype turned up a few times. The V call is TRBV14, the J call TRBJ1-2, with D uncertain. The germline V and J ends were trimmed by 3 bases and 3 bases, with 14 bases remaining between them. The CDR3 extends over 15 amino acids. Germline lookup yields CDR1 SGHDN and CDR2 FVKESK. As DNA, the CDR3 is TGTGCCAGCAGCCATCTAGAAAGGCCTTACTATGGCTACACCTTC. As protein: CASSHLERPYYGYTF.

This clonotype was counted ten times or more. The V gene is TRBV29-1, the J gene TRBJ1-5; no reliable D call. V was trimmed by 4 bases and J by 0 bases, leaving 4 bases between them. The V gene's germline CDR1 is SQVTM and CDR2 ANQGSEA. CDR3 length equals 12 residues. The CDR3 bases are TGCAGCGTTGCGAGTAGCAATCAGCCCCAGCATTTT. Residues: CSVASSNQPQHF.

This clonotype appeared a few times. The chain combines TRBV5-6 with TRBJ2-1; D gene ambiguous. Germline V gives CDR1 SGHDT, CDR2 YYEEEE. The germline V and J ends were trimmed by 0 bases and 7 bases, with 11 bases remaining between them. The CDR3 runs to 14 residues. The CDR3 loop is CASSLDLVGNEQFF. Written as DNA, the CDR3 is TGTGCCAGCAGCTTGGATCTTGTGGGGAATGAGCAGTTCTTC.

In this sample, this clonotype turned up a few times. CDR3 nucleotide sequence: TGCAGTGCTAGACTAGTGGAAGAGACCCAGTACTTC. Translating it yields CSARLVEETQYF. The V gene is TRBV20-1, the J gene TRBJ2-5; D remains ambiguous. The germline V and J ends were trimmed by 2 bases and 3 bases, with 7 bases remaining between them. Germline CDR1 DFQATT, CDR2 SNEGSKA (reference sequence). The CDR3 sequence is 12 residues long.

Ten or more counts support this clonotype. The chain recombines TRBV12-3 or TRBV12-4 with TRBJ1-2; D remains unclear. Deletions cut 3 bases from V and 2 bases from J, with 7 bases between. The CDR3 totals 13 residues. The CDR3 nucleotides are TGTGCCAGCAGTTTCGAGATCAACTATGGCTACACCTTC. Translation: CASSFEINYGYTF.

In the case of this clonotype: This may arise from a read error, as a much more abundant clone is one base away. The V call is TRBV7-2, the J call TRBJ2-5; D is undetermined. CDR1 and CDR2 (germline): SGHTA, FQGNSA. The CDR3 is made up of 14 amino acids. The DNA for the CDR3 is TGTGCCAGCAGCTTATCTCACGCGCAAGAGACCCTGTACTTC. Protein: CASSLSHAQETLYF.

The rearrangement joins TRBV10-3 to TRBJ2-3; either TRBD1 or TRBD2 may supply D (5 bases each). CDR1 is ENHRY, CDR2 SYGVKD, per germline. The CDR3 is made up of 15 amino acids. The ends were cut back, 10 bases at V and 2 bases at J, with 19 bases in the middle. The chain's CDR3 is CATKGSGSSTDTQYF. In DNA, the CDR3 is TGTGCCACCAAGGGGAGCGGATCCTCCACAGATACGCAGTATTTT.

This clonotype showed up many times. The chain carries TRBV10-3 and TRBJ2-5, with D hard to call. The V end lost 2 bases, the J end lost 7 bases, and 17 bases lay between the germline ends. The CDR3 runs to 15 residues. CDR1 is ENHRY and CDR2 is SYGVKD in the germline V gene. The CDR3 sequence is CAISEVEAPHRTQYF. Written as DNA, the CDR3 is TGTGCCATCAGTGAGGTAGAAGCGCCCCACAGGACCCAGTACTTC.